The entry below describes one T cell receptor (beta chain). Only in-frame clones appear in the TCRdb table, and some are missing; sequencing was by immunoSEQ multiplex PCR. Among 250,000 or so clones listed, 70% to 90% were seen once. These data are taken from a study of blood T cell repertoires in COVID-19. Looking at the study overall: Sources were T cells, B-cell-depleted T cells, or PBMCs; the material itself was cDNA or gDNA.

V gave up 0 bases and J gave up 3 bases; unmatched junction bases: 1. The CDR3 extends over 15 amino acids. Germline lookup yields CDR1 MNHEY and CDR2 SVGAGI. The chain couples TRBV6-5 to TRBJ1-1, with 10 bases fitting TRBD1. Sequenced material: peripheral blood. The receptor was isolated from a woman aged 60-70 years with active or convalescent COVID-19. The CDR3 reads CASSYSGTGDTEAFF. In DNA, the CDR3 is TGTGCCAGCAGTTACTCCGGGACAGGGGACACTGAAGCTTTCTTT.